This passage covers 31 T cell receptor beta chains from one sample sequenced in a study of T cell responses to AZD1222 COVID-19 vaccine. Generated by immunoSEQ multiplex PCR, the TCRdb table keeps only in-frame clones and is missing some. The table shows around 100,000 clones, with around 87% occurring only once. This material consisted of peripheral blood, taken on day 0 of MenACWY control vaccination. All receptors derive from an adult in good health.

The V gene is TRBV21-1, the J gene TRBJ1-1. TRBV21-1 is given as a pseudogene. There are 13 residues in the CDR3. CDR3 protein: CASSIREGTEAFF. The CDR3 DNA reads as TGTGCCAGCAGCATCAGGGAGGGCACTGAAGCTTTCTTT.

V usage is TRBV5-4 and J usage is TRBJ1-1; D is possibly TRBD1 (6 bases). In germline, CDR1 is SGHNT, CDR2 YYREEE (reference sequence). Trimming took 4 bases from V and 11 from J, leaving 21 bases between them. CDR3 length: 14 residues. The CDR3 nucleotides are TGTGCCAGCAGCCCTCTTATCGGGGGGGCGCAGGCTTTCTTT. Amino acid sequence: CASSPLIGGAQAFF.

The chain joins TRBV5-4 to TRBJ1-5, with D possibly TRBD1 on 6 matching bases. V lost 3 bases, J lost 3 bases, and 10 bases lay in between. This CDR3 spans 14 amino acids. The germline gives CDR1 SGHNT, CDR2 YYREEE (reference sequence). CDR3 amino acids: CASSSQGHNQPQHF. CDR3 nucleotides: TGTGCCAGCAGCTCTCAGGGGCACAATCAGCCCCAGCATTTT.

The J gene is TRBJ1-3, the V gene TRBV18; D remains unclear. The germline CDR1 and CDR2 sequences are KGHSH and LQKENI. V dropped 2 bases and J dropped 3 bases, with 8 bases sitting between them. CDR3 length equals 14 residues. The CDR3 DNA follows: TGTGCCAGCTCACCAGGGAACAGTGGAAACACCATATATTTT. Translating it yields CASSPGNSGNTIYF.

This chain uses TRBV6-2 or TRBV6-3 with TRBJ2-6; perhaps TRBD1 as D (5 bases). CDR3 size: 15 residues. Germline-derived CDR1 and CDR2 are MNHEY and SVGEGT. V was clipped by 2 bases and J by 2 bases, with 7 bases between them. Here the CDR3 reads CASSYQGTGANVLTF. The CDR3 DNA reads TGTGCCAGCAGTTACCAGGGCACTGGGGCCAACGTCCTGACTTTC.

The CDR3 sequence is CASSASPRDRAGDTEAFF. DNA for the CDR3: TGTGCCAGCAGCGCCTCACCTCGAGACAGGGCGGGGGACACTGAAGCTTTCTTT. The genes are TRBV9 and TRBJ1-1; 7 bases align to TRBD1. Germline V lookup: CDR1 SGDLS, CDR2 YYNGEE. V was pared by 3 bases and J by 3 bases, with 17 bases of the junction left unmatched. CDR3 length: 18 amino acids.

The chain is built from TRBV10-3 and TRBJ1-1, with a tentative D call TRBD1 (5 bases). V lost 10 bases to trimming and J lost 2 bases, with 23 bases between them. Germline lookup yields CDR1 ENHRY and CDR2 SYGVKD. The CDR3 spans 16 residues. The CDR3 reads CATRPGTRGGNTEAFF. As DNA, the CDR3 is TGTGCCACCCGCCCGGGGACTCGCGGGGGTAACACTGAAGCTTTCTTT.

The chain couples TRBV10-3 to TRBJ2-1; 7 bases are a match to TRBD1. CDR1 ENHRY and CDR2 SYGVKD come from the germline V gene. CDR3 length: 15 amino acids. The ends lost 2 bases at V and 8 bases at J; junction bases unmatched: 9. The CDR3 coding sequence is TGTGCCATCAGTGAGGAGCAACAGGGGCAGGATGAGCAGTTCTTC. Amino acid sequence: CAISEEQQGQDEQFF.

For this clone: Different DNA sequences within this sample yield the same CDR3. This chain connects TRBV5-1 to TRBJ2-7; 8 bases agree with TRBD1. Germline CDR1 is SGHRS and CDR2 is YFSETQ. V lost 0 bases, J lost 1 base, and 0 bases stayed unmatched. The CDR3 contains 14 residues. CDR3 region: CASSLDRGSYEQYF. DNA for the CDR3: TGCGCCAGCAGCTTGGACAGGGGGTCCTACGAGCAGTACTTC.

The chain couples TRBV28 to TRBJ1-1; TRBD1 agrees at 7 bases. Germline trimming cut 5 bases from V and 3 bases from J; bases unmatched to any gene: 6. This CDR3 contains 14 residues. Germline-derived CDR1 and CDR2 are MDHEN and SYDVKM. CDR3 coding DNA: TGTGCCAGCAGTAACAGGGGTGGGTACACTGAAGCTTTCTTT. This gives the protein CASSNRGGYTEAFF. Filled out from reference TRBV28 and TRBJ1-1, the complete variable domain reads DVKVTQSSRYLVKRTGEKVFLECVQDMDHENMFWYRQDPGLGLRLIYFSYDVKMKEKGDIPEGYSVSREKKERFSLILESASTNQTSMYLCASSNRGGYTEAFFGQGTRLTVV.

The gene calls are TRBV28 and TRBJ2-1; 8 nucleotides agree with TRBD2. Germline CDR1 MDHEN, CDR2 SYDVKM. The CDR3 contains 14 residues. V lost 5 bases, J lost 2 bases, and 2 bases stayed unmatched. CDR3 sequence (DNA): TGTGCCAGCAGTCAGACTAGCGCCTACAATGAGCAGTTCTTC. Its translation: CASSQTSAYNEQFF.

This chain uses TRBV5-1 with TRBJ1-1, with TRBD1 identical over 8 bases. The CDR3 has 14 residues. Germline trimming cut 0 bases from V and 4 bases from J; bases unmatched to any gene: 2. Germline-derived CDR1 and CDR2 are SGHRS and YFSETQ. DNA of the CDR3: TGCGCCAGCAGCTTGGACGGACAGGGCACTGAAGCTTTCTTT. Translated, it gives CASSLDGQGTEAFF.

This rearrangement joins TRBV30 to TRBJ2-1, with D hard to call. The CDR3 consists of 11 residues. Germline CDR1 is GTSNPN and CDR2 is SVGIG (reference sequence). Trimming removed 5 bases from V and 9 bases from J, with 11 bases in between. Written as DNA, the CDR3 is TGTGCCTGGGCCAGTACCGGTGAGCAGTTCTTC. This translates into CAWASTGEQFF.

The rearrangement links TRBV7-9 to TRBJ2-1; 7 nucleotides align to TRBD2. The germline V gene has CDR1 SEHNR and CDR2 FQNEAQ (reference sequence). J was trimmed by 2 bases and V by 5 bases; bases with no gene match: 6. This CDR3 is 15 amino acids long. The CDR3 is CASSGERGTYNEQFF. CDR3 sequence (DNA): TGTGCCAGCAGCGGAGAGCGGGGCACCTACAATGAGCAGTTCTTC.

The DNA for the CDR3 is TGCGCCAGCAGAAAGGACAGTATGAACACTGAAGCTTTCTTT. Its translation: CASRKDSMNTEAFF. This sequence joins TRBV5-1 and TRBJ1-1; a possible D gene is TRBD1 (6 bases). The CDR3 extends over 14 amino acids. Trimming took off 5 bases at V and 0 bases at J, with 11 bases between the two ends. CDR1 and CDR2 (germline): SGHRS, YFSETQ.

The V call is TRBV3-1 (or the pseudogene TRBV3-2), the J call TRBJ2-1; TRBD2 matches 9 bases. There are 15 residues in the CDR3. Germline-derived CDR1 and CDR2 are LGHDT and YNNKEL (reference sequence). V shed 4 bases, J shed 6 bases, and the junction held 7 bases outside the gene matches. In DNA form, the CDR3 reads TGTGCCAGCAGCCTCGCGGGGGGGCCGTCCAATGAGCAGTTCTTC. Translated, it gives CASSLAGGPSNEQFF.

This chain connects TRBV5-1 to TRBJ2-2; 9 bases line up with TRBD1. CDR3 length: 16 amino acids. Germline CDR1 is SGHRS and CDR2 is YFSETQ. After removal of 4 bases from V and 3 bases from J, the junction contained 7 bases not matched to a gene. The CDR3 sequence: CASSPGQGGYTGELFF. CDR3 coding DNA: TGCGCCAGCAGCCCGGGACAGGGAGGGTACACCGGGGAGCTGTTTTTT.

The rearrangement joins TRBV9 to TRBJ1-6, with D perhaps matching TRBD1 (6 bases). CDR1 and CDR2 from the germline V gene are SGDLS and YYNGEE. V was clipped by 0 bases and J by 6 bases, with 7 bases between them. The CDR3 has 14 residues. Here the CDR3 DNA reads TGTGCCAGCAGCGTAGAGGGGGTTAATTCACCCCTCCACTTT. Translating gives CASSVEGVNSPLHF.

This chain uses TRBV19 with TRBJ2-7; D gene uncertain. This CDR3 is 14 amino acids long. In germline, CDR1 is LNHDA, CDR2 SQIVND (reference sequence). V lost 6 bases, J lost 2 bases, and 14 bases lay in between. The CDR3 protein is CASSAESRAYEQYF. The CDR3 nucleotides read TGTGCCAGTAGCGCCGAATCTAGGGCCTACGAGCAGTACTTC. The entire variable domain, with the rest obtained from reference TRBV19 and TRBJ2-7, is as follows: DGGITQSPKYLFRKEGQNVTLSCEQNLNHDAMYWYRQDPGQGLRLIYYSQIVNDFQKGDIAEGYSVSREKKESFPLTVTSAQKNPTAFYLCASSAESRAYEQYFGPGTRLTVT.

This clone was seen only once. The CDR3 DNA reads as TGTGCCAGTAGTTCCCACTACGAGCAGTACTTC. Its translation is CASSSHYEQYF. The genes are TRBV19 and TRBJ2-7; no clear D gene. Germline values: CDR1 LNHDA, CDR2 SQIVND (reference sequence). This CDR3 contains 11 residues. V gave up 5 bases and J gave up 3 bases, with 5 bases separating them.

This clone was observed at least ten times. The chain employs TRBV7-2 and TRBJ2-2; either TRBD1 or TRBD2 may fit D (5 bases each). The CDR3 has 15 residues. Germline assignment: CDR1 SGHTA and CDR2 FQGNSA. V shed 0 bases and J shed 6 bases, with 11 bases lying between them. In DNA, the CDR3 is TGTGCCAGCAGCTTAGCGGGGGTAACGCCCGGGGAGCTGTTTTTT. Encoded protein: CASSLAGVTPGELFF.

This chain uses TRBV9 with TRBJ2-2; D call uncertain. Germline V gives CDR1 SGDLS, CDR2 YYNGEE. There are 15 residues in the CDR3. V lost 3 bases to trimming and J lost 2 bases, with 11 bases between them. As DNA, the CDR3 is TGTGCCAGCAGCGGAGCACTGGCTAACACCGGGGAGCTGTTTTTT. Its translation: CASSGALANTGELFF.

The rearrangement joins TRBV6-4 to TRBJ2-1; no definite D call. This CDR3 contains 16 residues. Germline CDR1 is MRHNA and CDR2 is SNTAGT. Trimming removed 3 bases from V and 3 bases from J, with 15 bases in between. CDR3 sequence reads: CASSENGGVGYNEQFF. Here the CDR3 DNA reads TGTGCCAGCAGTGAAAACGGCGGCGTTGGCTACAATGAGCAGTTCTTC.

This chain connects TRBV30 to TRBJ2-4, with a weak D call TRBD2 (5 bases). This CDR3 has 15 residues. V lost 2 bases and J 4 bases, leaving 15 bases between the germline ends. The germline V gene encodes CDR1 GTSNPN and CDR2 SVGIG (reference sequence). The CDR3 sequence: CAWSYGRSGKNIQYF. The CDR3 region has the DNA TGTGCCTGGAGTTACGGACGCTCGGGAAAAAACATTCAGTACTTC. The full variable domain, rest sourced from reference TRBV30 and TRBJ2-4, is SQTIHQWPATLVQPVGSPLSLECTVEGTSNPNLYWYRQAAGRGLQLLFYSVGIGQISSEVPQNLSASRPQDRQFILSSKKLLLSDSGFYLCAWSYGRSGKNIQYFGAGTRLSVL.

V gene TRBV4-3 combines with J gene TRBJ2-1; D remains ambiguous. Per the germline V gene, CDR1 is LGHNA and CDR2 is YSLEER. V lost 4 bases and J 10 bases, leaving 14 bases between the germline ends. This CDR3 region has 13 residues. CDR3 nucleotide sequence: TGCGCCAGCAGCCTCGAGGTACCCGGGGAGCAGTTCTTC. It encodes CASSLEVPGEQFF.

V is TRBV5-4 and J is TRBJ2-5; 10 nucleotides line up with TRBD2. CDR3 length equals 14 residues. Germline assignment: CDR1 SGHNT and CDR2 YYREEE (reference sequence). The trim removed 1 base at V and 3 bases at J, leaving 0 bases unmatched. The CDR3, as DNA: TGTGCCAGCAGCTTGACTAGCGGGGAAGAGACCCAGTACTTC. The encoded protein is CASSLTSGEETQYF.

This clone has more than one count but fewer than ten. The rearrangement links TRBV7-9 to TRBJ2-7, with a weak D call TRBD2 (6 bases). The CDR3 sequence is 14 residues long. The germline V and J ends were trimmed by 5 bases and 3 bases, with 14 bases remaining between them. Germline CDR1 SEHNR, CDR2 FQNEAQ (reference sequence). CDR3 bases: TGTGCCAGCAGCCCTAGGGTGGGGGGCTACGAGCAGTACTTC. Its translation: CASSPRVGGYEQYF.

This chain links TRBV7-8 with TRBJ2-7; 8 bases agree with TRBD1. This CDR3 spans 14 amino acids. The V gene end was trimmed by 3 bases and the J gene end by 3 bases; junction bases not matched to a gene: 4. Germline CDR1 and CDR2: SGHVS and FQNEAQ. The CDR3 nucleotides read TGTGCCAGCAGCTTCGGACAGGGAGGCTACGAGCAGTACTTC. Its protein product is CASSFGQGGYEQYF.

The rearrangement uses TRBV6-5 and TRBJ2-2; 7 positions match TRBD1. With 8 bases clipped from V and 4 bases from J, the junction kept 10 bases outside the gene matches. This CDR3 region has 15 residues. Germline V gene data show CDR1 as MNHEY and CDR2 as SVGAGI. CDR3 coding DNA: TGTGCCAGCCGCCGGGGACAGTTATTCACCGGGGAGCTGTTTTTT. Translating gives CASRRGQLFTGELFF.

The chain carries TRBV29-1 and TRBJ2-3; tentative D call: TRBD1 (6 bases). This CDR3 is 19 amino acids long. The V gene's germline CDR1 is SQVTM and CDR2 ANQGSEA. V lost 8 bases to trimming and J lost 3 bases, with 33 bases between them. The CDR3 reads CSSPFWWQGKGKGTDTQYF. The CDR3 DNA follows: TGCAGCAGTCCCTTTTGGTGGCAGGGGAAGGGGAAAGGGACAGATACGCAGTATTTT.

V and J are TRBV28 and TRBJ1-1; D is possibly TRBD1 (5 bases). V dropped 3 bases and J dropped 4 bases, with 9 bases sitting between them. The CDR3 spans 13 residues. In germline, CDR1 is MDHEN, CDR2 SYDVKM. The CDR3 protein is CASSLGVFTEAFF. CDR3 bases: TGTGCCAGCAGTTTGGGGGTTTTCACTGAAGCTTTCTTT. Combining the CDR3 with reference TRBV28 and TRBJ1-1 gives the whole variable domain DVKVTQSSRYLVKRTGEKVFLECVQDMDHENMFWYRQDPGLGLRLIYFSYDVKMKEKGDIPEGYSVSREKKERFSLILESASTNQTSMYLCASSLGVFTEAFFGQGTRLTVV.